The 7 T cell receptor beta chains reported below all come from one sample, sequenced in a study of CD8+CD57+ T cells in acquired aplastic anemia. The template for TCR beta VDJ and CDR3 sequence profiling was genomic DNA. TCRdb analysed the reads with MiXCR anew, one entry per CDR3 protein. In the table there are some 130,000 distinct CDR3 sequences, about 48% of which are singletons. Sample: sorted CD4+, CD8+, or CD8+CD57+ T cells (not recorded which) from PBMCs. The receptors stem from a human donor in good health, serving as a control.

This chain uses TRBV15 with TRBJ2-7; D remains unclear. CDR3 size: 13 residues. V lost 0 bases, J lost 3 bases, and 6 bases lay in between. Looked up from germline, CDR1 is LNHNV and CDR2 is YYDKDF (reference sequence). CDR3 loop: CATSRDNGYEQYF. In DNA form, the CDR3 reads TGTGCCACCAGCAGAGATAACGGCTACGAGCAGTACTTC.

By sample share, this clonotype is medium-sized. As DNA, the CDR3 is TGTGCCACCAGCAGAGGATGGAGCAGGGGGCGTGTGGAGACCCAGTACTTC. This codes for CATSRGWSRGRVETQYF. This chain joins TRBV15 and TRBJ2-5; 8 positions match TRBD1. CDR3 length: 17 amino acids. The trim removed 1 base at V and 5 bases at J, leaving 12 bases unmatched. The germline gives CDR1 LNHNV, CDR2 YYDKDF (reference sequence).

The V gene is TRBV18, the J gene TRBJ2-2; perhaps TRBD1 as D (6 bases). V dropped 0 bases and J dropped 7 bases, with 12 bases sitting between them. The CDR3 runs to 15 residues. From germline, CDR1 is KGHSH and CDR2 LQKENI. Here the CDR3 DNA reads TGTGCCAGCTCACCACCCACAGGGTATGACGGGGAGCTGTTTTTT. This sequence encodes CASSPPTGYDGELFF.

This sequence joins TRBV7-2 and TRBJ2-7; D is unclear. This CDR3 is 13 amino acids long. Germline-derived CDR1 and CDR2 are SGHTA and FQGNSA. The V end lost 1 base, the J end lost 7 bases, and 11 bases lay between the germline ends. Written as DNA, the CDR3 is TGTGCCAGCAGCTTAGGGCGGCTATGGGAGCAGTACTTC. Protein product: CASSLGRLWEQYF.

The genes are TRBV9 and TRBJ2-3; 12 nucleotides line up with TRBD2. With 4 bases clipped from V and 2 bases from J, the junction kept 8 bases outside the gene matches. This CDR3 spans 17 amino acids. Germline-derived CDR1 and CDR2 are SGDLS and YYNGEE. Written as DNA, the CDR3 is TGTGCCAGCAGCTATACTAGCGGGGGGAGCTACACAGATACGCAGTATTTT. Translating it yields CASSYTSGGSYTDTQYF. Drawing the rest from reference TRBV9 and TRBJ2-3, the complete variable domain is DSGVTQTPKHLITATGQRVTLRCSPRSGDLSVYWYQQSLDQGLQFLIQYYNGEERAKGNILERFSAQQFPDLHSELNLSSLELGDSALYFCASSYTSGGSYTDTQYFGPGTRLTVL.

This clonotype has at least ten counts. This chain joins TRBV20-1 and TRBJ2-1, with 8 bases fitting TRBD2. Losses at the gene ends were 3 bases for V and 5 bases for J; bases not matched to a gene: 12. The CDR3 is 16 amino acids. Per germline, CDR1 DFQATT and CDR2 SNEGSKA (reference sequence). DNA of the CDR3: TGCAGTGCTAGGACGCCAAGACTAGCGCTCGACAATGAGCAGTTCTTC. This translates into CSARTPRLALDNEQFF.

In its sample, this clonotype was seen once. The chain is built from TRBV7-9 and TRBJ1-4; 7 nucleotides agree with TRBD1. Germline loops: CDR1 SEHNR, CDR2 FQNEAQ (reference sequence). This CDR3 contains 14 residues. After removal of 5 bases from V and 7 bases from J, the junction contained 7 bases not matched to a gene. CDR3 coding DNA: TGTGCCAGCAGCGACTCAGGGGGGAGTGAAAAACTGTTTTTT. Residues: CASSDSGGSEKLFF.